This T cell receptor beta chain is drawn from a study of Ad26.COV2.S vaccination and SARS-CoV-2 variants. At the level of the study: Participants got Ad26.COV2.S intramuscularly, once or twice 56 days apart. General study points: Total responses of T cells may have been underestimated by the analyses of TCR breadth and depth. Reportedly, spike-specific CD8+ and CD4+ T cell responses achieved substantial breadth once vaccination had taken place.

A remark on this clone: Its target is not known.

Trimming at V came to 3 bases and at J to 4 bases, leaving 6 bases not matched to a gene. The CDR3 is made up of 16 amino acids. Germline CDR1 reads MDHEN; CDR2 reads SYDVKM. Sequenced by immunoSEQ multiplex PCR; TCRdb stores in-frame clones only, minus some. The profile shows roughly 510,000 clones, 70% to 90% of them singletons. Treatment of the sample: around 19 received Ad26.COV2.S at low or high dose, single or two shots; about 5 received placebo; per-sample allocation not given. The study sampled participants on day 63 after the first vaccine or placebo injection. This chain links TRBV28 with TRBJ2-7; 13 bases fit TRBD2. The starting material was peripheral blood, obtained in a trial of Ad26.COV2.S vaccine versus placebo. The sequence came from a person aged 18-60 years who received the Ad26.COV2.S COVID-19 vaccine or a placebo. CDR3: CASSFRRTSGSYEQYF. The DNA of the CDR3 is TGTGCCAGCAGTTTCCGGCGGACTAGCGGGAGTTACGAGCAGTACTTC.